The 7 T cell receptor beta chains below all came from one sample that was sequenced in a study of identical twins. In TCRdb, the 5' RACE reads were re-called with MiXCR into one record per CDR3 protein. The sample has more than 1.5 million distinct CDR3 sequences, about 31% seen once. What was sequenced was cord blood. These receptors all come from a newborn girl in good health.

There are a few counts of this clonotype. A read error may produce the germline difference seen at one junction end. J is TRBJ2-3 and V is TRBV7-2; no clear D gene. Germline lookup yields CDR1 SGHTA and CDR2 FQGNSA. The CDR3 consists of 14 residues. The CDR3 reads CASTLYLIPDTQYF. In DNA, the CDR3 is TGTGCCAGCACCTTATATCTTATCCCAGATACGCAGTATTTT.

J is TRBJ2-1 and V is TRBV7-2; D unresolved. With 5 bases removed from V and 0 bases from J, the gap between germline ends came to 14 bases. This CDR3 contains 16 residues. Germline CDR1 reads SGHTA; CDR2 reads FQGNSA. The CDR3 nucleotides read TGTGCCAGCAGCCCCTCGCTTCGGAGCTCCTACAATGAGCAGTTCTTC. It encodes CASSPSLRSSYNEQFF.

The V and J genes are TRBV10-3 and TRBJ2-7, with 8 bases fitting TRBD2. Trimming removed 0 bases from V and 7 bases from J; junction bases left unmatched: 8. The germline V gene encodes CDR1 ENHRY and CDR2 SYGVKD. The length of the CDR3 is 15 residues. The DNA for the CDR3 is TGTGCCATCAGTGAGTCCAGCGGGGGTTTGAGTGAGCAGTACTTC. This codes for CAISESSGGLSEQYF.

In this sample, this clonotype turned up a few times. The chain combines TRBV20-1 with TRBJ2-4; D not certain. The J call may be wrong; the DNA end is better matched by TRBJ2-5. Germline-derived CDR1 and CDR2 are DFQATT and SNEGSKA (reference sequence). The CDR3 length is 11 residues. For the CDR3, the DNA is TGCAGTGCTAGAAGGATTGAGACCCAGTACTTC. Translation gives CSARRIETQYF.

This chain uses TRBV20-1 with TRBJ1-1; D unclear. The V gene's germline CDR1 is DFQATT and CDR2 SNEGSKA (reference sequence). The CDR3 runs 15 residues. With 3 bases removed from V and 0 bases from J, the gap between germline ends came to 14 bases. CDR3 in amino acids: CSASKPGFMNTEAFF. CDR3 DNA sequence: TGCAGTGCTAGTAAACCGGGATTTATGAACACTGAAGCTTTCTTT.

This clonotype has a single count. V gene TRBV4-2 combines with J gene TRBJ2-6; D not resolved. The V end was cut by 0 bases, the J end by 1 base, with 7 bases between. This CDR3 contains 16 residues. CDR1 is LGHNA, CDR2 YNFKEQ, per germline. The CDR3 DNA reads TGTGCCAGCAGCCAAGAGGTGTATTCTGGGGCCAACGTCCTGACTTTC. Translating it yields CASSQEVYSGANVLTF.

The gene calls are TRBV5-1 and TRBJ2-1, with 9 nucleotides matching TRBD2. This CDR3 contains 20 residues. Germline assignment: CDR1 SGHRS and CDR2 YFSETQ. V was clipped by 7 bases and J by 4 bases; unmatched bases: 24. DNA for the CDR3: TGCGCCAGCTCTCGGGTAGGGGGCGGGACTAGCAGATTTCCGTACAATGAGCAGTTCTTC. This codes for CASSRVGGGTSRFPYNEQFF. Drawing the rest from reference TRBV5-1 and TRBJ2-1, the complete variable domain is KAGVTQTPRYLIKTRGQQVTLSCSPISGHRSVSWYQQTPGQGLQFLFEYFSETQRNKGNFPGRFSGRQFSNSRSEMNVSTLELGDSALYLCASSRVGGGTSRFPYNEQFFGPGTRLTVL.